The TCR beta chain under discussion was sequenced for a study of regulatory T cells in long-lasting Graves disease. Construction of the TCR beta libraries employed iRepertoire HTBI primers in conjunction with Arm-PCR of CDR3 regions. TCRdb independently ran MiXCR on the multiplex PCR reads; one entry per CDR3 protein. Seen here are roughly 400,000 distinct CDR3 sequences, roughly a fifth observed once, and the top ten hold over 11%. General study findings and limits: There was favoring of TRBV28, TRBJ1-2 and TRBJ2-5 in persistent disease. In persistent patients, shared public clonotypes (2,741) outnumbered those in new patients (about 1,000).

This clonotype was counted many times. Antigen specificity is unknown. Time point specified: persistent/refractory GD, antithyroid drugs over 5 years with positive TRAb. From PBMCs, RNA was extracted and then used to make the TCR library. The CDR3 covers 12 residues. With 5 bases removed from V and 2 bases from J, the gap between germline ends came to 10 bases. Germline V gene lookup returns CDR1 DFQATT and CDR2 SNEGSKA (reference sequence). This TCR came from a female donor with Graves disease. V usage is TRBV20-1 and J usage is TRBJ2-7; D uncertain. Sample: peripheral blood mononuclear cells (PBMCs), taken when the disease was refractory, from a patient treated with antithyroid drugs. In nucleotides, the CDR3 is TGCAGTGCTGGTATCGGAACCTACGAGCAGTACTTC. Translation: CSAGIGTYEQYF.